Here is one TCR beta chain with its context. In the authors' workflow: Reference gene primer amplification gave nucleated cell count estimates. Libraries were prepared by immunoSEQ multiplex PCR; TCRdb keeps only in-frame clonotypes and omits some of them. V and J calls and clone size come straight from that table; D and trimming were deduced from the DNA. The sample has 95,000 to 150,000 clones; around 80% are singletons. CDR3 length: 14 amino acids. The junction had 5 bases not matched to a gene; V was cut back by 3 bases and J by 5 bases. The germline gives CDR1 MDHEN, CDR2 SYDVKM. This sample stems from a study of blood T cell repertoires in COVID-19. Study-level background: The United States, Italy and Spain were the sources of the acute and convalescent COVID-19 samples. PBMCs, B-cell-depleted T cells, or T cells provided the cDNA or gDNA that made up the material.

This sequence was found in a man aged 55-75 years with active or convalescent COVID-19. V is TRBV28 and J is TRBJ1-1, with 8 bases lining up with TRBD1. Sequenced input: peripheral blood. CDR3 sequence reads: CASSLQGAVTEAFF. The CDR3 DNA follows: TGTGCCAGCAGTTTGCAGGGGGCAGTGACTGAAGCTTTCTTT.